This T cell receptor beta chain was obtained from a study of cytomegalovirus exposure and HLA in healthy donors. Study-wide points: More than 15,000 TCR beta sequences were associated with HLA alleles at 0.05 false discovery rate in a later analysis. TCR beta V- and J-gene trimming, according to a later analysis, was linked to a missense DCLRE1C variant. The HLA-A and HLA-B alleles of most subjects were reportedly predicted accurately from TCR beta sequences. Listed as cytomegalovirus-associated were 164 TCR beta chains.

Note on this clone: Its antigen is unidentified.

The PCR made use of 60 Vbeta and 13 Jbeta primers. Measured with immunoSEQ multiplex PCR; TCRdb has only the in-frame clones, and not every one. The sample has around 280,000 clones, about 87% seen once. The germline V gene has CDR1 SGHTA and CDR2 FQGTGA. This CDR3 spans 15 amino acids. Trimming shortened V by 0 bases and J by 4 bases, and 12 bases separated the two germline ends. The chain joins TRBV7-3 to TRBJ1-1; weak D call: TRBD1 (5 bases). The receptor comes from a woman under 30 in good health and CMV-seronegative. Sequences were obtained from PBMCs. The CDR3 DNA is TGTGCCAGCAGCTTAACGGCTACAGGAGTCACTGAAGCTTTCTTT. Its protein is CASSLTATGVTEAFF.